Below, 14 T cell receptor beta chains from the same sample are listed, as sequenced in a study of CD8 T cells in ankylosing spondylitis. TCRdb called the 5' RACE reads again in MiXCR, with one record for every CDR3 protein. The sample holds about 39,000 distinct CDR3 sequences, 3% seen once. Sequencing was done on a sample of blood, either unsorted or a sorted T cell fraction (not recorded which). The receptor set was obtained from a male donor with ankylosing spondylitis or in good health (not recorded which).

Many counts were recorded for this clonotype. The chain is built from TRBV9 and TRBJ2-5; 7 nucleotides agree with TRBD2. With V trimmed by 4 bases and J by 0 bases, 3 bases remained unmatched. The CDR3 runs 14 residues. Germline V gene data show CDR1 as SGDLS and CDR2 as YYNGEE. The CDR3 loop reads CASSFGGYQETQYF. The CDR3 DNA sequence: TGTGCCAGCAGCTTCGGGGGGTACCAAGAGACCCAGTACTTC.

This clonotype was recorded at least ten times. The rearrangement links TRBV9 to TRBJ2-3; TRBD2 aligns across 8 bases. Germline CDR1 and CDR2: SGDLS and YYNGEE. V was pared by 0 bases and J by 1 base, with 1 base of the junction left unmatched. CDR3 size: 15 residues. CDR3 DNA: TGTGCCAGCAGCGTAGTAGCGGGGCGCACAGATACGCAGTATTTT. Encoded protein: CASSVVAGRTDTQYF.

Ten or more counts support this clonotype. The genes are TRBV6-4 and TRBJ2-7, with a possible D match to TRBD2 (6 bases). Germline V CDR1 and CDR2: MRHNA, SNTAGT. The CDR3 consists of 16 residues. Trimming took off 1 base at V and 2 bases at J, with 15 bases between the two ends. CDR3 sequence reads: CASSDFTSCPPYEQYV. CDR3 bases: TGTGCCAGCAGTGACTTTACTAGCTGTCCTCCCTACGAGCAGTACGTC.

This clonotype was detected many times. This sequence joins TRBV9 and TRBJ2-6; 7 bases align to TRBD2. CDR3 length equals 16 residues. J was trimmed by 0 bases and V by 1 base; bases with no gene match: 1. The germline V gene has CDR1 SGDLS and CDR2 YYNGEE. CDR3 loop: CASSVRGDSGANVLTF. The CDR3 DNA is TGTGCCAGCAGCGTACGGGGGGACTCTGGGGCCAACGTCCTGACTTTC.

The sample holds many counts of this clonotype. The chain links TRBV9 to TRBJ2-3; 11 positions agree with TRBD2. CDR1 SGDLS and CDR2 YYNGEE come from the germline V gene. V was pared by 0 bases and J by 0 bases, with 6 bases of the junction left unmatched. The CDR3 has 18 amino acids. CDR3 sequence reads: CASSVEGLAVSSTDTQYF. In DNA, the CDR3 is TGTGCCAGCAGCGTAGAGGGACTAGCGGTCTCTAGCACAGATACGCAGTATTTT.

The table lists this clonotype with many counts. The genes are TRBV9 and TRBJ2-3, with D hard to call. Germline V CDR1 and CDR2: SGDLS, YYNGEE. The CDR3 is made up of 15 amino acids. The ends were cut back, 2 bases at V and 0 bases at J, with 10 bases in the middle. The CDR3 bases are TGTGCCAGCAGCGTGGATCAACTTAGCACAGATACGCAGTATTTT. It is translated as CASSVDQLSTDTQYF.

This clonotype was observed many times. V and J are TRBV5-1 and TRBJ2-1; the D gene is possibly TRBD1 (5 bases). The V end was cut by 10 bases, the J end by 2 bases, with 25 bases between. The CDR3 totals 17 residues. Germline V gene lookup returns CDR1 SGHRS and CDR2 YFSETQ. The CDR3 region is CAYRAGWSLTPYNEQFF. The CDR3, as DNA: TGCGCCTATCGGGCAGGGTGGTCCTTAACCCCCTACAATGAGCAGTTCTTC.

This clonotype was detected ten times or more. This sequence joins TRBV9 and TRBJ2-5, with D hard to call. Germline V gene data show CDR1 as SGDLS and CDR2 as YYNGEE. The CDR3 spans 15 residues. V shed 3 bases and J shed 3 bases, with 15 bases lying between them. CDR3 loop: CASSAGPRVEETQYF. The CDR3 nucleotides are TGTGCCAGCAGCGCCGGGCCCCGAGTCGAAGAGACCCAGTACTTC.

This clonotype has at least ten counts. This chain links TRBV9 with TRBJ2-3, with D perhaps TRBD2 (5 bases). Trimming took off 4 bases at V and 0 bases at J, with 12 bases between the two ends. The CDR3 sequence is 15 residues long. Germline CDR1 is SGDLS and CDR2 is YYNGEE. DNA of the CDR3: TGTGCCAGCAGCCCTGTGAGGGTAAGCACAGATACGCAGTATTTT. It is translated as CASSPVRVSTDTQYF.

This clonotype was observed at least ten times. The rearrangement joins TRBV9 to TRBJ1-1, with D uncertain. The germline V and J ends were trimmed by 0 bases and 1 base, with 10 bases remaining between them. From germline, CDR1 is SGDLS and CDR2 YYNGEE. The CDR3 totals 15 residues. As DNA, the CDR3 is TGTGCCAGCAGCGTAGGGCCAGGACCGAACACTGAAGCTTTCTTT. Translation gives CASSVGPGPNTEAFF.

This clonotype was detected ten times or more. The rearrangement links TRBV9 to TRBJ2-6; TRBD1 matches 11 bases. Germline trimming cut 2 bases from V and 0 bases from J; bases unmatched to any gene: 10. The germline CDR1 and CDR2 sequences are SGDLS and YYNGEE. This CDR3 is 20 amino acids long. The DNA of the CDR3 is TGTGCCAGCAGCGTGCTCCCAACGGGGACAGGGGGCTCTGGGGCCAACGTCCTGACTTTC. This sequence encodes CASSVLPTGTGGSGANVLTF.

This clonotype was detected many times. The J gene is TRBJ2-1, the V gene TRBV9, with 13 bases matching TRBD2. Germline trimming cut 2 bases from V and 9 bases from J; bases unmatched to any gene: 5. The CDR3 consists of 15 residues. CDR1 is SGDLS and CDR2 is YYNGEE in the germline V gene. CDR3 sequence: CASSVGLAGVGEQFF. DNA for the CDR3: TGTGCCAGCAGCGTTGGACTAGCGGGGGTTGGTGAGCAGTTCTTC.

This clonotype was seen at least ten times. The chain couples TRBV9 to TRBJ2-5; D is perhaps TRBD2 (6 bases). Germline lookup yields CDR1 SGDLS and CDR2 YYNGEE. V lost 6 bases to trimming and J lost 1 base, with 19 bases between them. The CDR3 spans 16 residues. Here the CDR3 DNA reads TGTGCCAGCACTCTGGGAGGCGGCAACATCCAAGAGACCCAGTACTTC. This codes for CASTLGGGNIQETQYF.

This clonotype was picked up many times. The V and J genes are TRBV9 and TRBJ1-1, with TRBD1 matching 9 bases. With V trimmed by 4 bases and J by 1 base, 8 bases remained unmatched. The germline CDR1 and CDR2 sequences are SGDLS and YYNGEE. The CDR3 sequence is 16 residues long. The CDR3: CASSQGTGKGNTEAFF. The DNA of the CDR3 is TGTGCCAGCAGCCAAGGGACAGGGAAGGGGAACACTGAAGCTTTCTTT.